A selection of T cell receptor beta chains follows, all from one sample in a study of T cell responses to AZD1222 COVID-19 vaccine. Data came from immunoSEQ multiplex PCR; TCRdb stores just in-frame clones and leaves some out. The sample has more than 150,000 clones, about nine tenths seen once. The sequencing here drew on peripheral blood, taken on day 0 of AZD1222 vaccination. The receptors stem from an adult in good health. Each CDR3 is given with its conserved first and last residue. D genes are given only for firm matches. Some rows mark clone size as missing; the rest say once, few, many or name a class of expanded clone.

j_gene | v_gene | abundance | d_gene | CDR3aa | CDR3nt
TRBJ2-4 | TRBV11-1 | . | . | CASSSRLAKNIQYF | TGTGCCAGCAGCTCTAGATTAGCCAAAAACATTCAGTACTTC
TRBJ1-2 | TRBV6-4 | . | . | CASSDWQDNYGYTF | TGTGCCAGCAGTGACTGGCAGGATAACTATGGCTACACCTTC
TRBJ2-1 | TRBV11-2 | . | TRBD2 | CASSAKTGLAGDEQFF | TGTGCCAGCAGCGCAAAAACGGGACTAGCGGGGGATGAGCAGTTCTTC
TRBJ2-7 | TRBV6-8 | . | TRBD1 | CASSYRRDRGTYEQYF | TGTGCCAGCAGCTATCGCCGGGACAGGGGTACCTACGAGCAGTACTTC
TRBJ1-2 | TRBV2 | . | TRBD1 | CASSWTGDYGYTF | TGTGCCAGCAGTTGGACAGGGGATTATGGCTACACCTTC
TRBJ1-4 | TRBV20-1 | few | . | CSASKGQREKLFF | TGCAGTGCTAGTAAGGGGCAAAGGGAAAAACTGTTTTTT
TRBJ1-4 | TRBV5-4 | . | . | CASSLPNEKLFF | TGTGCCAGCAGCTTGCCTAATGAAAAACTGTTTTTT
TRBJ1-3 | TRBV28 | . | TRBD1 | CASSSQGTGTSGNTIYF | TGTGCCAGCAGTTCTCAAGGGACAGGGACGTCTGGAAACACCATATATTTT
TRBJ1-2 | TRBV19 | . | . | CASSMGDGRNYGYTF | TGTGCCAGTAGTATGGGGGACGGTCGGAACTATGGCTACACCTTC
TRBJ2-7 | TRBV12-3/TRBV12-4 | . | . | CASRAAGVDEQYF | TGTGCCAGCAGGGCCGCAGGGGTGGACGAGCAGTACTTC
TRBJ1-2 | TRBV6-6 | . | . | CATSDSYGYTF | TGTGCCACCTCGGACAGCTATGGCTACACCTTC
TRBJ2-3 | TRBV24-1 | . | TRBD1 | CATSDRQGASTDTQYF | TGTGCCACCAGTGACCGACAGGGGGCCAGCACAGATACGCAGTATTTT
TRBJ2-2 | TRBV7-3 | . | . | CASSANTGELFF | TGTGCCAGCAGCGCGAACACCGGGGAGCTGTTTTTT
TRBJ1-1 | TRBV7-2 | . | . | CASTFVLGYNEAFF | TGTGCCAGCACCTTCGTCCTGGGGTACAATGAAGCTTTCTTT
TRBJ2-7 | TRBV14 | . | . | CASSPRGAGTRPYEQYF | TGTGCCAGCAGCCCGCGGGGAGCAGGGACAAGACCCTACGAGCAGTACTTC
TRBJ2-1 | TRBV15 | . | . | CATSGRSWGYNEQFF | TGTGCCACCAGCGGCCGGAGCTGGGGTTACAATGAGCAGTTCTTC
TRBJ2-1 | TRBV20-1 | few | . | CSATGNEQFF | TGCAGTGCTACGGGGAATGAGCAGTTCTTC
TRBJ1-1 | TRBV12-3/TRBV12-4 | . | TRBD1 | CASRLAGGPAFF | TGTGCCAGCAGACTCGCAGGGGGTCCGGCTTTCTTT
TRBJ1-6 | TRBV19 | . | . | CAARGQSTYNSPLHF | TGTGCCGCCCGTGGACAGTCTACCTATAATTCACCCCTCCACTTT
TRBJ2-2 | TRBV5-1 | . | . | CASSLERRRTGELFF | TGCGCCAGCAGCTTGGAAAGGAGGAGGACCGGGGAGCTGTTTTTT
TRBJ1-2 | TRBV19 | . | . | CASSVEGANYGYTF | TGTGCCAGTAGTGTAGAGGGGGCTAACTATGGCTACACCTTC
TRBJ1-1 | TRBV7-2 | . | . | CASSLYRPVNTEAFF | TGTGCCAGCAGCTTATACAGGCCTGTGAACACTGAAGCTTTCTTT
TRBJ1-2 | TRBV28 | . | . | CATSDSPNYGYTF | TGTGCCACCTCTGACAGCCCTAACTATGGCTACACCTTC
TRBJ1-1 | TRBV5-1 | . | . | CASSLADSSGTEAFF | TGCGCCAGCAGCTTGGCGGACAGTTCGGGCACTGAAGCTTTCTTT
TRBJ2-7 | TRBV6-6 | . | TRBD2 | CASNYQPGLVLSATWDGDYEQYF | TGTGCCAGCAACTACCAACCGGGACTAGTCTTATCGGCTACGTGGGATGGGGATTACGAGCAGTACTTC
TRBJ2-7 | TRBV21-1 | . | . | CASSVKEREGSSYEQYF | TGTGCCAGCAGCGTGAAAGAGCGGGAGGGGAGCTCCTACGAGCAGTACTTC
TRBJ2-5 | TRBV7-2 | . | . | CASSLGVKGETQYF | TGTGCCAGCAGCTTAGGGGTTAAGGGAGAGACCCAGTACTTC
TRBJ2-1 | TRBV4-1 | . | . | CASSQGRSFKPVF | TGCGCCAGCAGCCAAGGAAGGAGTTTCAAACCGGTCTTC
TRBJ2-7 | TRBV4-3 | . | . | CASSQEAGEGWEQYF | TGCGCCAGCAGCCAAGAAGCGGGTGAGGGTTGGGAGCAGTACTTC
TRBJ2-7 | TRBV19 | . | . | CASRSAGSSYEQYF | TGTGCCAGTAGATCGGCAGGGAGCTCCTACGAGCAGTACTTC
TRBJ1-1 | TRBV18 | once | . | CASSPNYGTQSGMNTEAFF | TGTGCCAGCTCCCCCAATTATGGGACACAGAGTGGGATGAACACTGAAGCTTTCTTT
TRBJ2-1 | TRBV13 | . | . | CASSSGIEQFF | TGTGCCAGCAGCTCAGGGATCGAGCAGTTCTTC
TRBJ1-6 | TRBV28 | once | TRBD1 | CASTGGAGNSPLHF | TGTGCCAGTACAGGGGGCGCAGGGAATTCACCCCTCCACTTT
TRBJ2-7 | TRBV3-1/TRBV3-2 | . | TRBD1 | CASSQGVYGTGYYEQYF | TGTGCCAGCAGCCAAGGTGTTTACGGGACAGGATACTACGAGCAGTACTTC